The 7 T cell receptor beta chains presented below share a single source sample, sequenced in a study of monozygotic twins with inflammatory bowel disease. With the 5' RACE reads reprocessed, TCRdb shows one record per CDR3 protein and no DNA. The table lists some 150,000 distinct CDR3 sequences. Sequences were obtained from blood. These receptors were taken from a human donor with ulcerative colitis or Crohn's disease, or a healthy co-twin of an affected twin (not recorded which).

The CDR3 reads CASSLGATSTDTQYF. This chain joins TRBV5-1 and TRBJ2-3. The CDR3 spans 15 residues. Germline-derived CDR1 and CDR2 are SGHRS and YFSETQ.

V usage is TRBV20-1 and J usage is TRBJ2-1; TCRdb proposes TRBD2, but this gene call is untestable without DNA. The germline V gene encodes CDR1 DFQATT and CDR2 SNEGSKA (reference sequence). The CDR3 runs to 19 residues. This CDR3 reads CSAPPARPGGDHFVNEQFF.

This chain links TRBV5-5 with TRBJ1-4. The CDR3 runs 14 residues. Germline CDR1 is SGHKS and CDR2 is YYEKEE (reference sequence). The CDR3: CASSLVATNEKLFF.

The CDR3 loop is CSAREGIAGNTIYF. The chain joins TRBV20-1 to TRBJ1-3. The CDR3 covers 14 residues. The germline gives CDR1 DFQATT, CDR2 SNEGSKA (reference sequence).

This chain connects TRBV20-1 to TRBJ2-1; TCRdb lists TRBD2, though no DNA is available to test this call. CDR1 is DFQATT and CDR2 is SNEGSKA in the germline V gene (reference sequence). The CDR3 spans 22 residues. CDR3 residues: CSAESTGGGSPGTSGPYNEQFF.

The chain recombines TRBV18 with TRBJ1-1; the D call from TCRdb, TRBD1, cannot be confirmed without DNA. CDR1 and CDR2 from the germline V gene are KGHSH and LQKENI. The CDR3 is 14 amino acids. The CDR3 here is CASSPDRAGTEAFF.

The chain uses TRBV10-3 and TRBJ1-1. Germline loops: CDR1 ENHRY, CDR2 SYGVKD. The CDR3 length is 15 residues. The CDR3 loop reads CAIRNTGTLNTEAFF.